The 27 T cell receptor beta chains below were found in one sample sequenced in a study of blood T cell repertoires in COVID-19. Sequencing used immunoSEQ multiplex PCR; TCRdb keeps in-frame clones, though not all of them. The sample has roughly 240,000 clones; 80% to 90% are singletons. Material for sequencing was peripheral blood. The receptors come from a man in his forties who had recovered from COVID-19.

The V gene is TRBV6-2 or TRBV6-3, the J gene TRBJ2-7; D ambiguous. Germline V gene data show CDR1 as MNHEY and CDR2 as SVGEGT. Trimming shortened V by 5 bases and J by 0 bases, and 5 bases separated the two germline ends. CDR3 size: 12 residues. The CDR3 region is CASSPSSYEQYF. The CDR3 DNA follows: TGTGCCAGCAGTCCCAGCTCCTACGAGCAGTACTTC.

The rearrangement joins TRBV6-6 to TRBJ1-5, with D perhaps TRBD1 (6 bases). The CDR3 covers 12 residues. Trimming removed 6 bases at V and 5 bases at J, with 8 bases between. CDR1 is MNHNY and CDR2 is SVGAGI in the germline V gene (reference sequence). The CDR3 DNA is TGTGCCAGCAGAAACAGGGATCAGCCCCAGCATTTT. As protein: CASRNRDQPQHF.

The J gene is TRBJ2-7, the V gene TRBV7-2; D might be TRBD1 (6 bases). The CDR3 runs 14 residues. Germline V lookup: CDR1 SGHTA, CDR2 FQGNSA. V lost 4 bases to trimming and J lost 2 bases, with 12 bases between them. CDR3 in DNA: TGTGCCAGCAGCTCAGGGGTCGGGACCTACGAGCAGTACTTC. It specifies CASSSGVGTYEQYF.

The genes are TRBV10-3 and TRBJ2-6, with 7 nucleotides matching TRBD1. V was pared by 3 bases and J by 1 base, with 12 bases of the junction left unmatched. The CDR3 is 19 amino acids. Germline V gene lookup returns CDR1 ENHRY and CDR2 SYGVKD. The CDR3 region is CAISEGIDRVRSGANVLTF. DNA for the CDR3: TGTGCCATCAGTGAAGGGATCGACAGGGTAAGGTCTGGGGCCAACGTCCTGACTTTC.

The V call is TRBV7-6, the J call TRBJ1-1; D gene ambiguous. V lost 2 bases and J lost 5, with 9 bases in between. CDR1 is SGHVS and CDR2 is FNYEAQ in the germline V gene. The CDR3 is made up of 13 amino acids. The CDR3: CASSLSWETEAFF. CDR3 sequence (DNA): TGTGCCAGCAGCTTATCTTGGGAGACTGAAGCTTTCTTT.

This clone was detected a few times. At the DNA level, this CDR3 is encoded by other sequences in the same sample as well. The chain carries TRBV5-1 and TRBJ2-1; 10 bases match TRBD2. CDR3 size: 15 residues. Trimming took 0 bases from V and 4 from J; bases not matched to a gene: 1. Germline V lookup: CDR1 SGHRS, CDR2 YFSETQ. DNA for the CDR3: TGCGCCAGCAGCTTGGAAGCGGGAGGGTACAATGAGCAGTTCTTC. As protein: CASSLEAGGYNEQFF.

This rearrangement joins TRBV11-3 to TRBJ2-5; 8 bases agree with TRBD2. The J segment lost 4 bases and the V segment lost 8 bases, leaving 6 bases of the junction unmatched. CDR1 and CDR2 (germline): SGHNT, YENEEA. This CDR3 has 13 residues. The CDR3, as DNA: TGTGCCAGCGGGACTAGAGATCGAGAGACCCAGTACTTC. Encoded protein: CASGTRDRETQYF. Full variable domain (rest looked up from reference TRBV11-3 and TRBJ2-5): EAGVVQSPRYKIIEKKQPVAFWCNPISGHNTLYWYLQNLGQGPELLIRYENEEAVDDSQLPKDRFSAERLKGVDSTLKIQPAELGDSAVYLCASGTRDRETQYFGPGTRLLVL.

V and J are TRBV5-1 and TRBJ2-5; maybe TRBD1 (5 bases). The CDR3 runs 13 residues. From germline, CDR1 is SGHRS and CDR2 YFSETQ. The ends were cut back, 4 bases at V and 5 bases at J, with 12 bases in the middle. CDR3 residues: CASSRTYDETQYF. The CDR3 DNA is TGCGCCAGCAGCCGGACATATGACGAGACCCAGTACTTC. Based on the CDR3 plus reference TRBV5-1 and TRBJ2-5, the full variable domain is KAGVTQTPRYLIKTRGQQVTLSCSPISGHRSVSWYQQTPGQGLQFLFEYFSETQRNKGNFPGRFSGRQFSNSRSEMNVSTLELGDSALYLCASSRTYDETQYFGPGTRLLVL.

The chain joins TRBV7-2 to TRBJ1-3; the D is unclear. The CDR3 sequence is 15 residues long. Trimming stripped 5 bases from V and 0 bases from J, with 11 bases between. Germline V gene sequence: CDR1 SGHTA, CDR2 FQGNSA. The CDR3, as DNA: TGTGCCAGCAGCCAGGTTCCCCCCTCTGGAAACACCATATATTTT. Its protein is CASSQVPPSGNTIYF.

The V gene is TRBV6-6, the J gene TRBJ1-4, with TRBD1 as a possible D gene (5 bases). V lost 2 bases and J lost 7, with 11 bases in between. The CDR3 has 14 amino acids. Germline loops: CDR1 MNHNY, CDR2 SVGAGI (reference sequence). Here the CDR3 DNA reads TGTGCCAGCAGTTACGGGGGGTCAGGTGAAAAACTGTTTTTT. Protein sequence: CASSYGGSGEKLFF.

The chain carries TRBV6-2 or TRBV6-3 and TRBJ2-7; possibly TRBD1 for D (5 bases). CDR3 length: 13 amino acids. The ends were cut back, 0 bases at V and 6 bases at J, with 9 bases in the middle. Germline V gene sequence: CDR1 MNHEY, CDR2 SVGEGT. CDR3 region: CASSYSGVLEQYF. The CDR3 DNA reads as TGTGCCAGCAGTTACTCAGGGGTCCTCGAGCAGTACTTC.

The chain carries TRBV6-6 and TRBJ2-7; possible D gene TRBD1, 5 bases. Germline CDR1 MNHNY, CDR2 SVGAGI (reference sequence). The V end was cut by 0 bases, the J end by 3 bases, with 9 bases between. There are 14 residues in the CDR3. Written as DNA, the CDR3 is TGTGCCAGCAGTTACTCTGGGGCAGACTACGAGCAGTACTTC. Encoded protein: CASSYSGADYEQYF.

This clone showed up many times. V usage is TRBV7-9 and J usage is TRBJ2-3, with a weak D call TRBD2 (6 bases). Germline V gives CDR1 SEHNR, CDR2 FQNEAQ (reference sequence). The CDR3 loop spans 18 amino acids. The V gene lost 3 bases and the J gene lost 2 bases, with 21 bases spanning the gap. CDR3 sequence reads: CASSLNVRDSFPTDTQYF. The CDR3 coding sequence is TGTGCCAGCAGCTTGAATGTCCGGGACTCCTTTCCCACAGATACGCAGTATTTT.

This clone came up once. This chain joins TRBV20-1 and TRBJ2-5; maybe TRBD1 (6 bases). This CDR3 has 13 residues. Germline CDR1 is DFQATT and CDR2 is SNEGSKA (reference sequence). With 3 bases removed from V and 5 bases from J, the gap between germline ends came to 13 bases. The CDR3: CSASSRGRETQYF. The CDR3 bases are TGCAGTGCTAGTAGCAGGGGCAGGGAGACCCAGTACTTC.

The chain recombines TRBV7-6 with TRBJ1-4; TRBD1 matches 8 bases. V shed 5 bases and J 8 bases; nucleotides not matched to a gene: 10. Germline V gene sequence: CDR1 SGHVS, CDR2 FNYEAQ. This CDR3 region has 15 residues. The CDR3 DNA reads as TGTGCCAGCAGCCAAGTAGGACAGGGAGGCGAAAAACTGTTTTTT. Encoded protein: CASSQVGQGGEKLFF.

The chain recombines TRBV20-1 with TRBJ2-7; 12 nucleotides match TRBD1. V trimming: 3 bases; J trimming: 4 bases; junction bases outside the gene matches: 7. Germline lookup yields CDR1 DFQATT and CDR2 SNEGSKA (reference sequence). The CDR3 sequence is 15 residues long. This CDR3 reads CSASDPGQGAYEQYF. The DNA of the CDR3 is TGCAGTGCTAGTGATCCGGGACAGGGGGCTTACGAGCAGTACTTC.

This rearrangement joins TRBV7-2 to TRBJ1-5; 8 bases agree with TRBD1. Germline V gene lookup returns CDR1 SGHTA and CDR2 FQGNSA. This CDR3 region has 16 residues. After removal of 2 bases from V and 4 bases from J, the junction contained 7 bases not matched to a gene. The CDR3 here is CASSLRRGLTNQPQHF. The CDR3 bases are TGTGCCAGCAGCTTACGCAGGGGGCTGACGAATCAGCCCCAGCATTTT.

This clone appeared many times. The J gene is TRBJ1-6, the V gene TRBV6-5; D not resolved. Trimming shortened V by 7 bases and J by 9 bases, and 13 bases separated the two germline ends. Germline CDR1 reads MNHEY; CDR2 reads SVGAGI. CDR3 size: 13 residues. The CDR3 loop is CASIGGPGSPLHF. CDR3 sequence (DNA): TGTGCCAGCATAGGAGGCCCGGGTTCACCCCTCCACTTT.

V gene TRBV9 combines with J gene TRBJ2-1, with 11 nucleotides matching TRBD2. Germline V gives CDR1 SGDLS, CDR2 YYNGEE. The CDR3 contains 15 residues. V dropped 3 bases and J dropped 7; count of bases not matched to a gene: 6. For the CDR3, the DNA is TGTGCCAGCAGCGATATAGCGGGAGGGCCAAATGAGCAGTTCTTC. It yields the protein CASSDIAGGPNEQFF.

This clone was seen repeatedly, ten times or more. The J gene is TRBJ2-5, the V gene TRBV20-1; the D is unclear. Looked up from germline, CDR1 is DFQATT and CDR2 is SNEGSKA (reference sequence). Trimming stripped 3 bases from V and 6 bases from J, with 8 bases between. This CDR3 spans 11 amino acids. CDR3 DNA sequence: TGCAGTGCTAGGCGGAAGCAGACCCAGTACTTC. Protein sequence: CSARRKQTQYF.

The CDR3 region has the DNA TGCGCCAGCAGAGAATCATACAGGGGATCTAATGAAAAACTGTTTTTT. It codes for CASRESYRGSNEKLFF. The chain is built from TRBV5-1 and TRBJ1-4, with TRBD1 matching over 7 bases. The CDR3 is made up of 16 amino acids. In germline, CDR1 is SGHRS, CDR2 YFSETQ. Trimming at V came to 5 bases and at J to 3 bases, leaving 10 bases not matched to a gene.

The gene calls are TRBV6-5 and TRBJ2-3, with 8 bases matching TRBD2. The CDR3 spans 15 residues. The V gene end was trimmed by 6 bases and the J gene end by 2 bases; junction bases not matched to a gene: 7. Germline V lookup: CDR1 MNHEY, CDR2 SVGAGI. CDR3 sequence (DNA): TGTGCCAGCAGCCTCGGGGGGGGCAACACAGATACGCAGTATTTT. It is translated as CASSLGGGNTDTQYF.

In DNA form, the CDR3 reads TGTGCCAGCAGTGAAAGAAGGACAGGGGTTCAGCCCCAGCATTTT. Protein product: CASSERRTGVQPQHF. This chain connects TRBV6-1 to TRBJ1-5; 9 bases fit TRBD1. Germline V gives CDR1 MNHNS, CDR2 SASEGT. V shed 2 bases, J shed 6 bases, and the junction held 5 bases outside the gene matches. The CDR3 runs 15 residues.

The chain has TRBV7-8 and TRBJ2-5, with D perhaps matching TRBD2 (5 bases). CDR3 size: 13 residues. Trimming stripped 5 bases from V and 5 bases from J, with 12 bases between. CDR1 is SGHVS and CDR2 is FQNEAQ in the germline V gene. CDR3 residues: CASSPGLRETQYF. The DNA for the CDR3 is TGTGCCAGCAGCCCGGGATTAAGGGAGACCCAGTACTTC.

The chain has TRBV30 and TRBJ1-6; D not resolved. Trimming pared 2 bases from V and 15 bases from J, leaving 17 bases between. The length of the CDR3 is 13 residues. Looked up from germline, CDR1 is GTSNPN and CDR2 is SVGIG (reference sequence). The CDR3 here is CAWSFLPVRGLHF. The DNA for the CDR3 is TGTGCCTGGAGTTTCCTTCCTGTGAGAGGCCTCCACTTT. The full variable domain, with the rest looked up from reference TRBV30 and TRBJ1-6, is SQTIHQWPATLVQPVGSPLSLECTVEGTSNPNLYWYRQAAGRGLQLLFYSVGIGQISSEVPQNLSASRPQDRQFILSSKKLLLSDSGFYLCAWSFLPVRGLHFGNGTRLTVT.

This chain uses TRBV2 with TRBJ1-4; D remains ambiguous. This CDR3 spans 12 amino acids. Trimming removed 5 bases at V and 10 bases at J, with 11 bases between. Germline CDR1 reads SNHLY; CDR2 reads FYNNEI. The CDR3 region has the DNA TGTGCCAGCAGTCCCTTGGGGAGAAAACTGTTTTTT. Residues: CASSPLGRKLFF.

The chain employs TRBV5-8 and TRBJ2-3, with a possible D match to TRBD1 (5 bases). V was pared by 4 bases and J by 2 bases, with 14 bases between. The CDR3 covers 15 residues. Germline V gene sequence: CDR1 SGHTS, CDR2 YDEGEE. This chain's CDR3 is CASSETGSSTDTQYF. In DNA, the CDR3 is TGTGCCAGCAGCGAAACAGGAAGCTCCACAGATACGCAGTATTTT.